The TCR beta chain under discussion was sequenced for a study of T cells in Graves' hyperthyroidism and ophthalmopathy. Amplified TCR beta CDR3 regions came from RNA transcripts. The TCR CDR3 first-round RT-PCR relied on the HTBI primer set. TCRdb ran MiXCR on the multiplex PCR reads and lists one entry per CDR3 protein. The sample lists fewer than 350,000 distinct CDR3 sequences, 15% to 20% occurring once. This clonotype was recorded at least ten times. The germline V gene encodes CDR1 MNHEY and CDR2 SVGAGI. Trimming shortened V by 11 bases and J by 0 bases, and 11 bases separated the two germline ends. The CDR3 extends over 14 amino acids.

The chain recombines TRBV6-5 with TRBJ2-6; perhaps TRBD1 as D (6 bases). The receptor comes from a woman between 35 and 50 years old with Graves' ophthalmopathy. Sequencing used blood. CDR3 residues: CAGQSPSGANVLTF. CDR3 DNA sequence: TGTGCCGGACAGTCACCCTCTGGGGCCAACGTCCTGACTTTC.